The source of this T cell receptor beta chain is a study of T cell changes during pregnancy in multiple sclerosis. Here immunoSEQ multiplex PCR was the method, and the copy in TCRdb shows in-frame clones only, minus some. The sample has about 67,000 clones, about 90% seen once. With 0 bases removed from V and 7 bases from J, the gap between germline ends came to 13 bases. Germline V gene data show CDR1 as SGHRS and CDR2 as YFSETQ. This CDR3 is 14 amino acids long. The sample consisted of peripheral blood, taken in the first trimester of pregnancy. The sequence was obtained from a female donor with multiple sclerosis, enrolled in a pregnancy study. The chain employs TRBV5-1 and TRBJ1-2; weak D call: TRBD1 (5 bases). In DNA form, the CDR3 reads TGCGCCAGCAGCTTGGTTCAGGGTGGCGTTGGCTACACCTTC. The encoded protein is CASSLVQGGVGYTF.